This record concerns one T cell receptor beta chain sequence. This entry comes from a study of blood T cell repertoires in COVID-19. Study information: Material from acute and convalescent COVID-19 was sourced from the United States, Italy and Spain. T cells, B-cell-depleted T cells, or PBMCs supplied cDNA or gDNA.

The V and J ends lost 3 bases and 8 bases respectively, with 12 bases between them. Germline V gene lookup returns CDR1 SGHRS and CDR2 YFSETQ. The CDR3 covers 13 residues. Original data processing: Scientists estimated how many nucleated cells there were by amplifying reference gene primers. The data were produced by immunoSEQ multiplex PCR, yet TCRdb's version contains in-frame clones alone and is incomplete. That table is the source of V, J and clone size, and D and trimming were worked out from the DNA. The data contain approximately 100,000 clones, 70% to 90% of them singletons. The sequencing input was peripheral blood. The source is a man aged 50-59 years in a cohort sampled during active COVID-19. The rearrangement links TRBV5-1 to TRBJ2-1; the D gene is possibly TRBD1 (5 bases). CDR3 in DNA: TGCGCCAGCAGCTCCCTGATAGGGGATGAGCAGTTCTTC. Amino acids: CASSSLIGDEQFF.